The following is a T cell receptor beta chain sequence with its context. Using its own MiXCR run on the RT-PCR reads, TCRdb lists one record per CDR3 protein. The profile covers 190,000 or so distinct CDR3 sequences, with around 41% appearing a single time and 9.5% to 13% taken by the ten largest. These data originate in a study of patients and donors after allogeneic stem cell transplantation. Trimming took 5 bases from V and 3 from J, leaving 20 bases between them. Germline CDR1 is SGHRS and CDR2 is YFSETQ. The CDR3 totals 16 residues. The V and J genes are TRBV5-1 and TRBJ1-2; D not certain. The sequence was obtained from a human donor who was either an allogeneic HSCT recipient or a stem cell or donor lymphocyte infusion donor (not recorded which). It is not recorded whose cells these are; they may come from a transplant donor. Sequencing used blood, either unsorted or a sorted T cell fraction (not recorded which). This CDR3 reads CASRPGGGGIDYGYTF. In DNA, the CDR3 is TGCGCCAGCAGGCCCGGCGGCGGAGGGATTGACTATGGCTACACCTTC.